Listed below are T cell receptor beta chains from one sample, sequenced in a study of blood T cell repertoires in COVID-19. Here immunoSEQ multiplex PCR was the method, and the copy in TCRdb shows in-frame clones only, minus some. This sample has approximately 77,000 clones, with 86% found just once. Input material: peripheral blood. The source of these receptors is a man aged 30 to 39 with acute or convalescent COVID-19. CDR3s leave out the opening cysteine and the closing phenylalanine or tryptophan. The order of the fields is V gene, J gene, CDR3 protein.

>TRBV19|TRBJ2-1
ATQRGEAVNNEQF
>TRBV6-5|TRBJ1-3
ASKTGPLGNTIY
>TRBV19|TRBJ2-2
ASSIRGAGELF
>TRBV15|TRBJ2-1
ATSTSGTSGYNEQF
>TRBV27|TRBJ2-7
ASSSSGGPYEQY
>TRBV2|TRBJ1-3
ASRGPPQGHTIY
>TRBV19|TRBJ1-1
ASSIAAGKNTEAF
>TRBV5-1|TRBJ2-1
ASSWGQGFINEQF
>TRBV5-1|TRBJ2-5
ASSFSGAQETQY
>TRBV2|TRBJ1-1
ASYRDRGTEAF
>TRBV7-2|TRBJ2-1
ASSKVFLVGGAENEQF
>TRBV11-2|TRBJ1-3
ASSYSGSGNTIY
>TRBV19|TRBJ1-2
ASSPTRRVYT
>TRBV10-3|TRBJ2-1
ASRIDRGSYNEQF
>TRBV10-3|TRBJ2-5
AIRMDSQETQY
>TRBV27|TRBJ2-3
ASRKQGAIDTQY
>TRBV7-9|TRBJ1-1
ASSFSRNTEAF